This TCR beta chain was identified in a study of T-cell reconstitution after alpha-beta-depleted transplantation in children. Overall study findings and caveats: After transplant, at about two months, alpha-beta T cells were reportedly derived from several hundred expanded graft clones.

Trimming stripped 3 bases from V and 6 bases from J, with 8 bases between. Germline CDR1 is DFQATT and CDR2 is SNEGSKA (reference sequence). The CDR3 consists of 12 residues. At least ten counts were recorded for this clonotype. Antigen unknown. During its preparation, the TCRbeta library received unique molecular identifiers. TCRdb re-called the PCR reads with MiXCR, one entry per CDR3 protein. Here the sample spans about 260,000 distinct CDR3 sequences, less than 9% being singletons. The origin of this receptor is a male patient between 5 and 17 years old who had a stem cell transplant for acute lymphoblastic leukemia, so the T cells may come from the graft donor. Here the sequenced sample was PBMCs, mostly from graft donor cells, taken 180 days after TCRalphabeta/CD19-depleted stem cell transplant. The rearrangement uses TRBV20-1 and TRBJ2-2; D unclear. The CDR3 sequence: CSASTMPGELFF. Here the CDR3 DNA reads TGCAGTGCTAGTACTATGCCCGGGGAGCTGTTTTTT.